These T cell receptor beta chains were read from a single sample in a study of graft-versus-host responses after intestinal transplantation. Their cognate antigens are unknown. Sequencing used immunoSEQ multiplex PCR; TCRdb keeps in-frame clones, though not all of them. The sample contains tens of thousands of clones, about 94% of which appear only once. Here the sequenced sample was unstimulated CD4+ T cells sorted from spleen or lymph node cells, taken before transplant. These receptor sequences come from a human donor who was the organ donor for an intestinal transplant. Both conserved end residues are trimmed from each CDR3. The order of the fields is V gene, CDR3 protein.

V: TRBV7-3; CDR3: ASSLTPESTDTQY
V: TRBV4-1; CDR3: ASSQVVGTSDDLAKNIQY
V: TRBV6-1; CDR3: ASRVQTNTEAF
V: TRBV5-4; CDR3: ASSLVGDRGPGELF
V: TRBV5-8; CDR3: ASSLGLAAYNEQF
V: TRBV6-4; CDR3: ASSASPGGGAYEQY
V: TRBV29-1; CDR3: SVGNNQPQH
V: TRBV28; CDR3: ASSLGVGQPQH
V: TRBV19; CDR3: ASRPGSRGGDTGELF
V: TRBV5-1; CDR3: ASSGGLGANEKLF
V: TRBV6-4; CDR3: ASSETGNQPQH
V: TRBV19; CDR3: ASSSPGQGLGQPQH
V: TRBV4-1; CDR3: ASSQGQGLSYEQY
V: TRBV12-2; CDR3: ASRLEGQGGGGGFQETQY
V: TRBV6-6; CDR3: ASLTTGQEDQPQH
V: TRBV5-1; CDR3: ASRVYGGQGSMNEQF
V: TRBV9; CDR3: ASSVGRGYGTEAF
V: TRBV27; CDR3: ASSSDSGANVLT
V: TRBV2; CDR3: ASSVETGGNEQF
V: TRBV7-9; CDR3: ASSLMGGAAEQY
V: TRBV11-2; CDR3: ASSLRAVPNTEAF
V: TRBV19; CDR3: ASSKRTDNEKLF
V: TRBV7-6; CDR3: ASSLTDRGTYEQY
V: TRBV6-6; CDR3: ASSGQGSNQPQH
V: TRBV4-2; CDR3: ASSQVSSRRGISYEQY
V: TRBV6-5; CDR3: ASSKRTGRPYEQY
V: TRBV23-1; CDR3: ASSQSYRVLNQPQH
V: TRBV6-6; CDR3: ASSEQGAKSPLH
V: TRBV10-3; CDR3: AISESTAYEQY
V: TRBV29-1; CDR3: SVGIQGVGNQPQH
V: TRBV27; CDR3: ASSVTTTGASGNTIY
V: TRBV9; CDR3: ASSLDRGQSTDTQY
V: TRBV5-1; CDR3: ASSVGQGGYEQY
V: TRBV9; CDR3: ASSAYWGLGSGNTIY
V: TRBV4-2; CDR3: ASSQDFRGPFETQY
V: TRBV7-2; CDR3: ASSPLGVLF
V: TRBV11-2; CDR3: ASSLGDPWLSTGNTIY
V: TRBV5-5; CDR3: ASTLGPGTGGPYEQY
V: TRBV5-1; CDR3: ASRTGLGGAEAF
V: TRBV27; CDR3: ASSLEWGPVEQY
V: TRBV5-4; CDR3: ASSSNRGASYEQY
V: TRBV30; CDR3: AWSVPGTAQPQH
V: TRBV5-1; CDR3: ASSLQGKGETQY
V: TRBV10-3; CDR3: AISWGGLNTEAF
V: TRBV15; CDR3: ATSRDITGMETQY
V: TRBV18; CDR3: ASSPLSNYGYT
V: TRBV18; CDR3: ASSPSGNSYNEQF
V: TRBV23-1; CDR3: ASSHDGSYEQY
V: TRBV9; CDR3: ASSVGVELSTNEKLF
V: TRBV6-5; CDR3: ASSSIGAEAF
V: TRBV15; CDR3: ATTAGRQHTDTQY
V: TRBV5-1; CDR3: ASSLGRADEKLF
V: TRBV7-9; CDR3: ASSLGGAGETQY
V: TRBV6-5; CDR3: ASSYSAGGPGYTQY
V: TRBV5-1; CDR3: ASSPGVARDEKLF